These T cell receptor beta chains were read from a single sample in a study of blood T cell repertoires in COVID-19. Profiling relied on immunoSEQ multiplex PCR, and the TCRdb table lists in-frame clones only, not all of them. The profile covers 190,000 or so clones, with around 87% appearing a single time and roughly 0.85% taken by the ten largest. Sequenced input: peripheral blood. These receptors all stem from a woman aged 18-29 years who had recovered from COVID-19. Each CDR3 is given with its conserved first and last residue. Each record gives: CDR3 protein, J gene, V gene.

CASSELGSLTDTIYF | TRBJ1-3 | TRBV25-1
CASSLPQGAVYEQYF | TRBJ2-7 | TRBV5-4
CSASLAGPTYEQYF | TRBJ2-7 | TRBV20-1
CASSVVSGFTGELFF | TRBJ2-2 | TRBV9
CASSYVRGITDTQYF | TRBJ2-3 | TRBV6-6
CASSEPPSGGLYSNQPQHF | TRBJ1-5 | TRBV2
CASSPPGTGGTGELFF | TRBJ2-2 | TRBV5-1
CASSSLAGGPHEQFF | TRBJ2-1 | TRBV4-1
CASSQDRGVTYEQYF | TRBJ2-7 | TRBV14
CASSLVPEISTDTQYF | TRBJ2-3 | TRBV11-2
CASSTGQVYNEQFF | TRBJ2-1 | TRBV2
CASSFFHRDLGGTQYF | TRBJ2-5 | TRBV7-6